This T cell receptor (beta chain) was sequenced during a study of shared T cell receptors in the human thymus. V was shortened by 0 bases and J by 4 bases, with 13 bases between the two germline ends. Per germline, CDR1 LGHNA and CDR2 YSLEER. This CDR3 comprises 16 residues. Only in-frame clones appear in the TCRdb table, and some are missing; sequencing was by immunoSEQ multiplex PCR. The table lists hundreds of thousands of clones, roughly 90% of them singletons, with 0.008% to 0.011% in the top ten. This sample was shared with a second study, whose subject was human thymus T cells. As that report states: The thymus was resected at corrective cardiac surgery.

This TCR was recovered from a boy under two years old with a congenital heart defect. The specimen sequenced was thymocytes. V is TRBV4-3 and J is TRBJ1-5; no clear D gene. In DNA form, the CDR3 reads TGCGCCAGCAGCCAAGAATGGGCAGGTTTTAATCAGCCCCAGCATTTT. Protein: CASSQEWAGFNQPQHF.